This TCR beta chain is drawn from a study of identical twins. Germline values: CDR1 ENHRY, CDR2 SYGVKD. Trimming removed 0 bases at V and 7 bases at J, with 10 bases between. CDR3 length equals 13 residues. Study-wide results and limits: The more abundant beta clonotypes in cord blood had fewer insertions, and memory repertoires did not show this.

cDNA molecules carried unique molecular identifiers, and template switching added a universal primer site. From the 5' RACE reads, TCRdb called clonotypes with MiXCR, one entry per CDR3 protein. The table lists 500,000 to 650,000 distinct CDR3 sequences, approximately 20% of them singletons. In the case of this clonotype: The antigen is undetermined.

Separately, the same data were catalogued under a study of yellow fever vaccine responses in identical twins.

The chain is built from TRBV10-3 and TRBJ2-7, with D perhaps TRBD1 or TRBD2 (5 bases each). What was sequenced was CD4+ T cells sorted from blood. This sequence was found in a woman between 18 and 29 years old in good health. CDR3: CAISESTGTEQYV. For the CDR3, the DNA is TGTGCCATCAGTGAGTCGACCGGGACGGAGCAGTACGTC.